What follows are 29 T cell receptor beta chains derived from one specimen sequenced in a study of T cells in Graves' hyperthyroidism and ophthalmopathy. There were TCR beta CDR3 regions amplified from RNA transcripts. An initial round of RT-PCR targeting the TCR CDR3 relied on the HTBI primer set. TCRdb reprocessed the multiplex PCR reads via MiXCR and lists one record per CDR3 protein. The data show 300,000 to 450,000 distinct CDR3 sequences, approximately 25% seen once. The sequencing input was blood. Receptor source: a man between 50 and 59 years old with Graves' hyperthyroidism.

This CDR3 reads CSARDRQGGLAGKRETQYF. In DNA form, the CDR3 reads TGCAGTGCTAGGGACCGACAGGGAGGTCTAGCGGGAAAGAGAGAGACCCAGTACTTC. The chain joins TRBV20-1 to TRBJ2-5; 9 positions match TRBD2. With 3 bases clipped from V and 4 bases from J, the junction kept 21 bases outside the gene matches. Per germline, CDR1 DFQATT and CDR2 SNEGSKA (reference sequence). The CDR3 extends over 19 amino acids.

This clonotype was detected ten times or more. J is TRBJ1-1 and V is TRBV24-1; D uncertain. This CDR3 region has 14 residues. Germline loops: CDR1 KGHDR, CDR2 SFDVKD. Trimming pared 9 bases from V and 1 base from J, leaving 14 bases between. The CDR3 protein is CATPPAAANTEAFF. The CDR3 coding sequence is TGTGCCACCCCACCGGCAGCGGCGAACACTGAAGCTTTCTTT.

This clonotype has a single count. The CDR3 protein is CASSLSRDATEAFF. The CDR3 DNA reads TGTGCCAGCAGCTTGTCTCGTGACGCCACTGAAGCTTTCTTT. The chain employs TRBV5-5 and TRBJ1-1; no clear D gene. Germline V CDR1 and CDR2: SGHKS, YYEKEE (reference sequence). The CDR3 sequence is 14 residues long. Trimming removed 1 base from V and 4 bases from J, with 11 bases in between. Drawing the rest from reference TRBV5-5 and TRBJ1-1, the complete variable domain is DAGVTQSPTHLIKTRGQQVTLRCSPISGHKSVSWYQQVLGQGPQFIFQYYEKEERGRGNFPDRFSARQFPNYSSELNVNALLLGDSALYLCASSLSRDATEAFFGQGTRLTVV.

Only a few counts were recorded for this clonotype. The genes are TRBV10-3 and TRBJ1-1; maybe TRBD1 (5 bases). CDR3 length equals 12 residues. V lost 11 bases, J lost 7 bases, and 17 bases lay in between. The V gene's germline CDR1 is ENHRY and CDR2 SYGVKD. The CDR3 protein is CASSGRGGEAFF. DNA for the CDR3: TGTGCCTCCAGTGGTAGGGGCGGTGAAGCTTTCTTT.

In this sample, this clonotype turned up once. The chain uses TRBV10-3 and TRBJ2-3, with 7 nucleotides matching TRBD2. Per the germline V gene, CDR1 is ENHRY and CDR2 is SYGVKD. The CDR3 is 14 residues long. The trim removed 11 bases at V and 2 bases at J, leaving 10 bases unmatched. Written as DNA, the CDR3 is TGTGCCTCCAAACGGGGAGGGTCCACAGATACGCAGTATTTT. This gives the protein CASKRGGSTDTQYF.

V and J are TRBV20-1 and TRBJ1-6; D is undetermined. V was shortened by 1 base and J by 14 bases, with 15 bases between the two germline ends. Germline CDR1 and CDR2: DFQATT and SNEGSKA (reference sequence). The CDR3 loop spans 13 amino acids. CDR3 in DNA: TGCAGTGCTAGAGGCTACAGTGCGGGTACCCTCCACTTT. Encoded protein: CSARGYSAGTLHF.

In this sample, this clonotype turned up a few times. V gene TRBV5-1 combines with J gene TRBJ2-5; D not certain. V lost 4 bases, J lost 2 bases, and 9 bases lay in between. Per germline, CDR1 SGHRS and CDR2 YFSETQ. This CDR3 comprises 13 residues. Here the CDR3 reads CASSVQEQETQYF. CDR3 nucleotides: TGCGCCAGCAGCGTTCAGGAGCAAGAGACCCAGTACTTC.

The sample holds many counts of this clonotype. V usage is TRBV28 and J usage is TRBJ2-7; D is possibly TRBD1 or TRBD2 (5 bases each). The V and J ends lost 2 bases and 6 bases respectively, with 14 bases between them. Germline V gene lookup returns CDR1 MDHEN and CDR2 SYDVKM. The CDR3 runs to 14 residues. As DNA, the CDR3 is TGTGCCAGCAGTTTACGGGCCCTTGGGGGCGAGCAGTACTTC. Encoded protein: CASSLRALGGEQYF.

The chain employs TRBV29-1 and TRBJ1-2; maybe TRBD1 (5 bases). This CDR3 is built from 12 residues. Deletions cut 7 bases from V and 2 bases from J, with 11 bases between. Germline CDR1 is SQVTM and CDR2 is ANQGSEA. The CDR3 DNA is TGCAGCGGACGACAGACGAACTATGGCTACACCTTC. Translation: CSGRQTNYGYTF.

V usage is TRBV7-3 and J usage is TRBJ2-1; 10 bases are a match to TRBD2. The J segment lost 1 base and the V segment lost 5 bases, leaving 5 bases of the junction unmatched. The CDR3 has 16 residues. Germline V CDR1 and CDR2: SGHTA, FQGTGA. CDR3 sequence: CASSPGLAVSYNEQFF. The DNA for the CDR3 is TGTGCCAGCAGCCCCGGACTAGCGGTTTCCTACAATGAGCAGTTCTTC.

The CDR3: CSAGVPGLAGGYNEQFF. The CDR3 coding sequence is TGCAGTGCTGGCGTCCCGGGACTAGCGGGAGGCTACAATGAGCAGTTCTTC. This chain joins TRBV20-1 and TRBJ2-1, with 15 bases identical to TRBD2. Germline CDR1 is DFQATT and CDR2 is SNEGSKA (reference sequence). The CDR3 is 17 residues long. J was trimmed by 3 bases and V by 5 bases; bases with no gene match: 8.

This clonotype was seen a few times. The chain employs TRBV7-7 and TRBJ2-2; tentatively, D is TRBD1 or TRBD2 (5 bases each). CDR1 is SSHAT and CDR2 is FNYEAQ in the germline V gene (reference sequence). V was pared by 5 bases and J by 0 bases, with 10 bases between. The CDR3 length is 15 residues. The CDR3 bases are TGTGCCAGCAGCGCCGGGACCGCGAACACCGGGGAGCTGTTTTTT. Protein sequence: CASSAGTANTGELFF. Filled out from reference TRBV7-7 and TRBJ2-2, the complete variable domain reads GAGVSQSPRYKVTKRGQDVTLRCDPISSHATLYWYQQALGQGPEFLTYFNYEAQPDKSGLPSDRFSAERPEGSISTLTIQRTEQRDSAMYRCASSAGTANTGELFFGEGSRLTVL.

The J gene is TRBJ1-1, the V gene TRBV12-3 or TRBV12-4; TRBD1 aligns across 8 bases. V lost 4 bases, J lost 5 bases, and 3 bases stayed unmatched. CDR3 length: 13 amino acids. The CDR3 sequence: CASSSRGRTEAFF. The CDR3 bases are TGTGCCAGCAGTTCCAGGGGGCGTACTGAAGCTTTCTTT.

J is TRBJ2-3 and V is TRBV7-6; 8 nucleotides match TRBD2. The germline V gene encodes CDR1 SGHVS and CDR2 FNYEAQ. The CDR3 contains 18 residues. V dropped 5 bases and J dropped 4; count of bases not matched to a gene: 17. DNA of the CDR3: TGTGCCAGCAGCCGGCGGCCTCCCGGGAGGGCCGATTCAGATACGCAGTATTTT. As protein: CASSRRPPGRADSDTQYF. Using reference TRBV7-6 and TRBJ2-3 for the parts outside the CDR3, the full variable domain is GAGVSQSPRYKVTKRGQDVALRCDPISGHVSLYWYRQALGQGPEFLTYFNYEAQQDKSGLPNDRFSAERPEGSISTLTIQRTEQRDSAMYRCASSRRPPGRADSDTQYFGPGTRLTVL.

V is TRBV29-1 and J is TRBJ2-5; 11 bases are a match to TRBD1. With 5 bases clipped from V and 7 bases from J, the junction kept 15 bases outside the gene matches. This CDR3 contains 16 residues. Germline assignment: CDR1 SQVTM and CDR2 ANQGSEA. The CDR3 sequence is CSVHKVPDRGHGTQYF. The DNA of the CDR3 is TGCAGCGTTCACAAAGTCCCGGACAGGGGGCACGGGACCCAGTACTTC.

V gene TRBV7-6 combines with J gene TRBJ2-4; possibly TRBD2 for D (5 bases). The CDR3 extends over 18 amino acids. V was clipped by 2 bases and J by 3 bases, with 20 bases between them. CDR1 and CDR2 from the germline V gene are SGHVS and FNYEAQ. CDR3 loop: CASSLTESLVFDKNIQYF. The DNA for the CDR3 is TGTGCCAGCAGCTTAACGGAGTCACTAGTGTTTGACAAAAACATTCAGTACTTC.

The chain recombines TRBV20-1 with TRBJ1-4; D unclear. CDR3 length equals 12 residues. V was shortened by 6 bases and J by 4 bases, with 9 bases between the two germline ends. The germline CDR1 and CDR2 sequences are DFQATT and SNEGSKA (reference sequence). CDR3 nucleotide sequence: TGCAGTGCGGGTCGGAATAATGAAAAACTGTTTTTT. Protein product: CSAGRNNEKLFF.

V usage is TRBV19 and J usage is TRBJ1-1; D is unclear. Germline assignment: CDR1 LNHDA and CDR2 SQIVND (reference sequence). The CDR3 runs to 11 residues. V dropped 7 bases and J dropped 1 base, with 4 bases sitting between them. The CDR3 loop reads CASIQNTEAFF. As DNA, the CDR3 is TGTGCCAGTATCCAGAACACTGAAGCTTTCTTT.

The rearrangement uses TRBV18 and TRBJ2-7, with D perhaps TRBD1 (6 bases). CDR1 is KGHSH and CDR2 is LQKENI in the germline V gene. The V gene lost 0 bases and the J gene lost 3 bases, with 18 bases spanning the gap. The CDR3 sequence is 17 residues long. The CDR3 DNA reads TGTGCCAGCTCACCACCCACAGGGACCCACAATTACTACGAGCAGTACTTC. This encodes CASSPPTGTHNYYEQYF.

This clonotype was seen ten or more times. V and J are TRBV7-3 and TRBJ2-1; D gene uncertain. Trimming stripped 1 base from V and 7 bases from J, with 17 bases between. Per germline, CDR1 SGHTA and CDR2 FQGTGA. CDR3 length: 16 residues. The chain's CDR3 is CASSLKAFTNGNEQFF. The CDR3 nucleotides read TGTGCCAGCAGCTTAAAGGCGTTTACCAATGGGAATGAGCAGTTCTTC.

A few counts support this clonotype. The chain combines TRBV29-1 with TRBJ1-2; D is unresolved. V was cut by 4 bases and J by 7 bases, with 22 bases left in between. CDR1 SQVTM and CDR2 ANQGSEA come from the germline V gene. There are 15 residues in the CDR3. The CDR3 DNA is TGCAGCGTTGGAGACCAGATGGACGCCCTGGGTGGCTACACCTTC. Translation: CSVGDQMDALGGYTF.

The CDR3 protein is CASSEQGARGYTF. CDR3 coding DNA: TGTGCCAGCAGCGAACAGGGGGCGAGGGGCTACACCTTC. The V call is TRBV5-6, the J call TRBJ1-2; 9 positions agree with TRBD1. After removal of 4 bases from V and 8 bases from J, the junction contained 6 bases not matched to a gene. The germline V gene encodes CDR1 SGHDT and CDR2 YYEEEE. This CDR3 comprises 13 residues.

This clonotype was counted at least ten times. The chain couples TRBV28 to TRBJ2-1; 7 bases align to TRBD2. Germline V gene sequence: CDR1 MDHEN, CDR2 SYDVKM. With 3 bases clipped from V and 10 bases from J, the junction kept 6 bases outside the gene matches. The CDR3 consists of 13 residues. The CDR3 region has the DNA TGTGCCAGCAGTTTCTTCGGGGAGGGGGAGCAGTTCTTC. This encodes CASSFFGEGEQFF. The full variable domain, in which reference TRBV28 and TRBJ2-1 provide the parts outside the CDR3, is DVKVTQSSRYLVKRTGEKVFLECVQDMDHENMFWYRQDPGLGLRLIYFSYDVKMKEKGDIPEGYSVSREKKERFSLILESASTNQTSMYLCASSFFGEGEQFFGPGTRLTVL.

This clonotype was counted only a few times. The V gene is TRBV20-1, the J gene TRBJ2-5, with unresolved D. Deletions cut 8 bases from V and 2 bases from J, with 24 bases between. Germline CDR1 DFQATT, CDR2 SNEGSKA (reference sequence). The CDR3 covers 16 residues. The CDR3 DNA is TGCAGTCTTAACTTACCGGGCCCAGGCTTGCAAGAGACCCAGTACTTC. Its translation is CSLNLPGPGLQETQYF.

This clonotype appeared many times. CDR3 in amino acids: CASSGAVVQPQHF. The CDR3 bases are TGTGCCAGCAGCGGGGCTGTCGTTCAGCCCCAGCATTTT. The chain has TRBV6-1 and TRBJ1-5, with D perhaps matching TRBD1 (5 bases). Germline V gives CDR1 MNHNS, CDR2 SASEGT. V shed 6 bases and J shed 6 bases, with 12 bases lying between them. This CDR3 contains 13 residues.

This clonotype was seen a single time. This may be a read error: a much more frequent sequence differs by one nucleotide. The CDR3 does not close with the conserved phenylalanine or tryptophan, likely indicating a read error. The chain is built from TRBV11-2 and TRBJ2-2; D remains unclear. Trimming took off 6 bases at V and 4 bases at J, with 3 bases between the two ends. CDR1 is SGHAT, CDR2 FQNNGV, per germline. The CDR3 loop spans 11 amino acids. The CDR3 region has the DNA TGTGCCAGCAGGTTCACCGGGGAGCTGTTTCTT. As protein: CASRFTGELFL.

Many counts were recorded for this clonotype. This sequence joins TRBV28 and TRBJ2-3; TRBD2 matches 9 bases. Germline loops: CDR1 MDHEN, CDR2 SYDVKM. This CDR3 has 18 amino acids. Losses at the gene ends were 4 bases for V and 2 bases for J; bases not matched to a gene: 13. The CDR3 DNA reads as TGTGCCAGCAGTTCCCTCGCAGGGCCTAGCGGGATCACAGATACGCAGTATTTT. It encodes CASSSLAGPSGITDTQYF.

The chain employs TRBV7-2 and TRBJ2-7; D perhaps matches TRBD2 (6 bases). The germline gives CDR1 SGHTA, CDR2 FQGNSA. The CDR3 contains 15 residues. V lost 6 bases and J lost 7, with 22 bases in between. CDR3 in amino acids: CASRGRGTGASEQYF. The CDR3, as DNA: TGTGCCAGCAGGGGACGGGGGACTGGCGCCAGTGAGCAGTACTTC. The full variable domain, with the rest looked up from reference TRBV7-2 and TRBJ2-7, is GAGVSQSPSNKVTEKGKDVELRCDPISGHTALYWYRQSLGQGLEFLIYFQGNSAPDKSGLPSDRFSAERTGGSVSTLTIQRTQQEDSAVYLCASRGRGTGASEQYFGPGTRLTVT.

This clonotype was detected only once. The chain uses TRBV12-3 or TRBV12-4 and TRBJ2-7, with 13 bases matching TRBD2. This CDR3 region has 14 residues. Unmatched junction bases numbered 4, after V lost 5 bases and J lost 6 bases. The CDR3, as DNA: TGTGCCAGCAGTAAACTAGCGGGAGGGGTCGAGCAGTACTTC. This codes for CASSKLAGGVEQYF.